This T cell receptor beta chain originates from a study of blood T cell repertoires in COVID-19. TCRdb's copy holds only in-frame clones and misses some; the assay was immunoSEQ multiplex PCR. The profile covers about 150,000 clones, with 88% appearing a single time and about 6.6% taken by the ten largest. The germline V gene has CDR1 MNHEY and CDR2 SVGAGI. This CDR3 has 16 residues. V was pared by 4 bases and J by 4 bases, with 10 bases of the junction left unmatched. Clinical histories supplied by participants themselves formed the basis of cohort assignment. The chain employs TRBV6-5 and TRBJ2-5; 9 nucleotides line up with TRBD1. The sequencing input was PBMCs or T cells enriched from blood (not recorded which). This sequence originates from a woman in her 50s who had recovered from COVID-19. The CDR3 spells CASSWLQGARGETQYF. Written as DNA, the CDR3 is TGTGCCAGCAGTTGGCTACAGGGGGCGCGGGGAGAGACCCAGTACTTC.